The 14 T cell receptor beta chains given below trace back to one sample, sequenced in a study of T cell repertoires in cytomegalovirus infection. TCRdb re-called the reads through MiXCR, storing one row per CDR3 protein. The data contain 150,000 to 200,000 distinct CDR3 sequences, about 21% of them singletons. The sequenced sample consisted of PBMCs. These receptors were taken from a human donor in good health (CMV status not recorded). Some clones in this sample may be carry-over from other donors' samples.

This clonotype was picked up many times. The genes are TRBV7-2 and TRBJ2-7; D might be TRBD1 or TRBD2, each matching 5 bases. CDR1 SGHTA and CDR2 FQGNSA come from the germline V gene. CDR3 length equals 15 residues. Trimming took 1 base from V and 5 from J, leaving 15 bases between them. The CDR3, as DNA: TGTGCCAGCAGCTTAGTAGAGGGGAAGGTGCACGAGCAGTACTTC. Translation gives CASSLVEGKVHEQYF.

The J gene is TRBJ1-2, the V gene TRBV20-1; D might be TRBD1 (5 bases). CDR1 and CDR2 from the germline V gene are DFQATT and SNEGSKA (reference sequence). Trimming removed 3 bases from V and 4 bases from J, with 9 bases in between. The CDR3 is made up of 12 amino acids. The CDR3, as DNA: TGCAGTGCTAGTTTACAGGCCTATGGCTACACCTTC. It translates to CSASLQAYGYTF.

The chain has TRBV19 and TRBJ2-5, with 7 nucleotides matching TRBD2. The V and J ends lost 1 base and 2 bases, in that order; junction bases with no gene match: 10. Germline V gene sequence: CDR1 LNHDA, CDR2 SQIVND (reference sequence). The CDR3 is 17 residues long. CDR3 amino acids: CASSIAPRLAAQETQYF. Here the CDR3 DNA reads TGTGCCAGTAGTATAGCCCCCAGGCTAGCGGCGCAAGAGACCCAGTACTTC.

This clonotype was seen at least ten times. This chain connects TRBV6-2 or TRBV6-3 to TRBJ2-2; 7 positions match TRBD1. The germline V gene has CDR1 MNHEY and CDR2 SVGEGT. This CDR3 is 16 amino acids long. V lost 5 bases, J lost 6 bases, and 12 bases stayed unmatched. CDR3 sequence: CASSQPGQLIAGELFF. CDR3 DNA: TGTGCCAGCAGTCAACCGGGACAGCTTATCGCCGGGGAGCTGTTTTTT.

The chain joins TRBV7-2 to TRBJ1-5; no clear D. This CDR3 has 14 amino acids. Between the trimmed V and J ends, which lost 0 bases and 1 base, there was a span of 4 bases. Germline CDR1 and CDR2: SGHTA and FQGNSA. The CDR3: CASSLASSNQPQHF. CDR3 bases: TGTGCCAGCAGCTTAGCGTCAAGCAATCAGCCCCAGCATTTT.

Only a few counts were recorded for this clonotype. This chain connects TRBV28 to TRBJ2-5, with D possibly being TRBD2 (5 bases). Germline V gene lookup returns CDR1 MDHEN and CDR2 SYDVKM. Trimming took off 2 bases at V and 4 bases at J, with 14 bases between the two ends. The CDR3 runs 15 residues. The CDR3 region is CASSLVLDRGETQYF. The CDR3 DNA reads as TGTGCCAGCAGTTTAGTTCTGGACCGGGGAGAGACCCAGTACTTC.

The CDR3 coding sequence is TGTGCCAGCAGCCTGTACCACGAGAGCTCCTACGAGCAGTACTTC. It specifies CASSLYHESSYEQYF. The chain couples TRBV7-4 to TRBJ2-7; D uncertain. CDR3 size: 15 residues. V was shortened by 5 bases and J by 0 bases, with 14 bases between the two germline ends. The germline CDR1 and CDR2 sequences are SGHVT and SQSDAQ.

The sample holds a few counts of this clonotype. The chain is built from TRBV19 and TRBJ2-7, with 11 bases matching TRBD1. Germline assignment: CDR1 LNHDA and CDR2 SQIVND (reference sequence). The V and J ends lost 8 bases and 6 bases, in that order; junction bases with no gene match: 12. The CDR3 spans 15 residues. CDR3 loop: CASGQGAGTLGEQYF. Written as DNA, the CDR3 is TGTGCCAGTGGACAGGGGGCGGGGACCCTCGGCGAGCAGTACTTC.

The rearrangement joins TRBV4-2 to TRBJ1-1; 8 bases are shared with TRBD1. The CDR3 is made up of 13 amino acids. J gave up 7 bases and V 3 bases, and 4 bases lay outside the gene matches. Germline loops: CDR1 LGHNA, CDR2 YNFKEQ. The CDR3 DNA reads TGTGCCAGCAGCCAGACAGGGGTGGATGAAGCTTTCTTT. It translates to CASSQTGVDEAFF.

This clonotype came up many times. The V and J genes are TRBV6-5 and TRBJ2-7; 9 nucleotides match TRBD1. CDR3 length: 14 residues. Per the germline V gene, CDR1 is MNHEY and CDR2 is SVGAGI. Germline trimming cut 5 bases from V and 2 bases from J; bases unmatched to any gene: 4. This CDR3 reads CASSRDRVTYEQYF. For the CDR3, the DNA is TGTGCCAGCAGTCGGGACAGGGTTACCTACGAGCAGTACTTC.

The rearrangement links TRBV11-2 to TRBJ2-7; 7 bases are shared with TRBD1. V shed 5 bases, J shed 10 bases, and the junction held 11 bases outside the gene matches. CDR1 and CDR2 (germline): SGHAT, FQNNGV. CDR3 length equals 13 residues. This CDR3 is CASSQGETTQQYF. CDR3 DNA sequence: TGTGCCAGCAGCCAGGGGGAGACGACTCAACAGTACTTC.

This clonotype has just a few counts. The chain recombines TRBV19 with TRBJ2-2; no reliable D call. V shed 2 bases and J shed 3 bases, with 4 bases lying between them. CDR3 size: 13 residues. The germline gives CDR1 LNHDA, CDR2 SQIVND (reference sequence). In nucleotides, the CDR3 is TGTGCCAGTAGTATAATGGACACCGGGGAGCTGTTTTTT. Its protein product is CASSIMDTGELFF.

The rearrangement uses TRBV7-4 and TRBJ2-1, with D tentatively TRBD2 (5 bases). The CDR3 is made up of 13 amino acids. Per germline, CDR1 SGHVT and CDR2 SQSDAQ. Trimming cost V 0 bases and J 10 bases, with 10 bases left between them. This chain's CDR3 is CASSLAGVAEQFF. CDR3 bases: TGTGCCAGCAGCTTAGCGGGAGTGGCCGAGCAGTTCTTC.

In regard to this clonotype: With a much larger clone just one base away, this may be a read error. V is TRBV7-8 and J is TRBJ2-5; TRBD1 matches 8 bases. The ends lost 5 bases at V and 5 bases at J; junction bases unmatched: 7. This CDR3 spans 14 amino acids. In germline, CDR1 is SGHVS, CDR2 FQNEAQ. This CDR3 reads CASSRPRQGETQYF. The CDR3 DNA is TGTGCCAGCAGCCGCCCGAGACAGGGGGAGACCCAGTACTTC.